One and the same sample provided the 2 T cell receptor beta chains below, sequenced in a study of human thymus T cells. Sequencing was performed with immunoSEQ multiplex PCR; in TCRdb, only in-frame clones are kept and a portion is missing. This sample yields some 40,000 clones, of which 85% to 95% are seen a single time; roughly 0.13% belongs to the top ten. The sample comprised blood. These TCRs come from a boy under two years old with a congenital heart defect but otherwise immunologically healthy.

The rearrangement joins TRBV11-2 to TRBJ2-5, with D maybe TRBD2 (5 bases). Germline assignment: CDR1 SGHAT and CDR2 FQNNGV. This CDR3 is built from 13 residues. Trimming shortened V by 2 bases and J by 1 base, and 5 bases separated the two germline ends. CDR3 in DNA: TGTGCCAGCAGCTTAACTAGCCAAGAGACCCAGTACTTC. Protein: CASSLTSQETQYF.

The chain is built from TRBV10-3 and TRBJ1-3; no definite D call. Germline CDR1 is ENHRY and CDR2 is SYGVKD. V dropped 2 bases and J dropped 0 bases, with 11 bases sitting between them. The CDR3 covers 16 residues. The CDR3 DNA sequence: TGTGCCATCAGTGAGAGGCAGCTAGACTCTGGAAACACCATATATTTT. Its translation: CAISERQLDSGNTIYF.